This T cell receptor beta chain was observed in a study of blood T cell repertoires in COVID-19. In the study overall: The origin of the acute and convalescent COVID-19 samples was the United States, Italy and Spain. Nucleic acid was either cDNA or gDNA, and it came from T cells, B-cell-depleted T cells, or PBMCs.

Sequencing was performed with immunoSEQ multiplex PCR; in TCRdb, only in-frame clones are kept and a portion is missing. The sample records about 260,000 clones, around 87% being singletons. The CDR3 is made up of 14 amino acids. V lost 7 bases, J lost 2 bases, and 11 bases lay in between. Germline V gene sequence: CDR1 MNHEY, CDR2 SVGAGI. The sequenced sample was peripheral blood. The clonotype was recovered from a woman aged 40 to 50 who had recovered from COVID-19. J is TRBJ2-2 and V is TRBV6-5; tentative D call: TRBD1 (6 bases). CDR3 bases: TGTGCCAGCAACGGACAGACTAACACCGGGGAGCTGTTTTTT. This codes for CASNGQTNTGELFF.